The next 23 T cell receptor beta chains were all read from a single sample in a study of shared clonotypes between healthy human individuals. Produced via immunoSEQ multiplex PCR; TCRdb's table is partial and in-frame only. The sample records 950,000 to 1,100,000 clones, roughly 75% being singletons. What was sequenced was memory CD4+ T cells sorted from blood. The subset here: CD45RA-negative fraction. These receptors were obtained from a young man in good health.

The chain recombines TRBV7-6 with TRBJ1-1; tentatively, D is TRBD1 (6 bases). Trimming stripped 0 bases from V and 4 bases from J, with 15 bases between. The CDR3 covers 16 residues. Germline lookup yields CDR1 SGHVS and CDR2 FNYEAQ. CDR3 DNA sequence: TGTGCCAGCAGCTTAGCACAGGGAGGGATCGGCACTGAAGCTTTCTTT. It translates to CASSLAQGGIGTEAFF.

This clone was detected only a few times. The rearrangement links TRBV9 to TRBJ1-2, with D possibly matching TRBD1 (6 bases). Germline V gene sequence: CDR1 SGDLS, CDR2 YYNGEE. V was pared by 3 bases and J by 8 bases, with 20 bases between. CDR3 length equals 15 residues. The CDR3 sequence: CASSDTLTGMRGYTF. In nucleotides, the CDR3 is TGTGCCAGCAGCGATACTCTTACAGGGATGAGGGGCTACACCTTC.

This clone was recorded only once. The genes are TRBV28 and TRBJ1-4, with no clear D. CDR1 is MDHEN, CDR2 SYDVKM, per germline. V lost 8 bases to trimming and J lost 3 bases, with 13 bases between them. The length of the CDR3 is 14 residues. For the CDR3, the DNA is TGTGCCAGCTCCTCCCCGGGATCTAATGAAAAACTGTTTTTT. This gives the protein CASSSPGSNEKLFF.

As for this clone: Germline and junction disagree at one end, which may indicate a read error. This chain uses TRBV7-7 with TRBJ2-5, with D perhaps matching TRBD1 (6 bases). CDR3 size: 15 residues. Germline V gives CDR1 SSHAT, CDR2 FNYEAQ (reference sequence). This CDR3 is CASSLQGTNKETQYF. CDR3 sequence (DNA): TGTGCTAGCAGCTTACAGGGCACTAATAAAGAGACCCAGTACTTC.

The rearrangement joins TRBV27 to TRBJ1-6; 12 nucleotides match TRBD1. The V and J ends lost 5 bases and 2 bases, in that order; junction bases with no gene match: 7. The CDR3 length is 18 residues. Looked up from germline, CDR1 is MNHEY and CDR2 is SMNVEV (reference sequence). The CDR3 DNA follows: TGTGCCAGCAGTCCGGGACAGGGGGCTGGTACCTATAATTCACCCCTCCACTTT. Its translation is CASSPGQGAGTYNSPLHF.

The J gene is TRBJ2-1, the V gene TRBV6-1; tentatively, D is TRBD1 or TRBD2 (5 bases each). There are 14 residues in the CDR3. In germline, CDR1 is MNHNS, CDR2 SASEGT. The V and J ends lost 7 bases and 4 bases respectively, with 14 bases between them. DNA of the CDR3: TGTGCCAGCATACCTAGGGACCTTTACAATGAGCAGTTCTTC. Protein sequence: CASIPRDLYNEQFF.

The chain combines TRBV4-2 with TRBJ2-5, with 7 positions matching TRBD2. The CDR3 contains 14 residues. V trimming: 4 bases; J trimming: 4 bases; junction bases outside the gene matches: 6. Germline values: CDR1 LGHNA, CDR2 YNFKEQ. The CDR3 DNA reads TGTGCCAGCAGCCCGGGACTACCGGTAGAGACCCAGTACTTC. Protein sequence: CASSPGLPVETQYF.

CDR3 in amino acids: CASSLDVYEQYF. The CDR3 region has the DNA TGTGCCAGCAGCTTAGATGTCTACGAGCAGTACTTC. V and J are TRBV7-9 and TRBJ2-7; no clear D gene. Per germline, CDR1 SEHNR and CDR2 FQNEAQ (reference sequence). V lost 1 base to trimming and J lost 3 bases, with 4 bases between them. This CDR3 contains 12 residues.

The sample holds a few counts of this clone. This chain connects TRBV10-3 to TRBJ1-1; D not resolved. V lost 6 bases, J lost 0 bases, and 8 bases lay in between. This CDR3 comprises 13 residues. CDR1 is ENHRY and CDR2 is SYGVKD in the germline V gene. The CDR3 region is CAISWAMNTEAFF. The CDR3 nucleotides read TGTGCCATCAGCTGGGCCATGAACACTGAAGCTTTCTTT.

The CDR3 sequence: CASWRAGFNEQFF. CDR3 bases: TGTGCCAGCTGGAGGGCCGGTTTCAATGAGCAGTTCTTC. The chain recombines TRBV6-5 with TRBJ2-1, with D tentatively TRBD2 (6 bases). V lost 8 bases to trimming and J lost 6 bases, with 14 bases between them. The CDR3 covers 13 residues. CDR1 is MNHEY and CDR2 is SVGAGI in the germline V gene.

The chain carries TRBV7-8 and TRBJ1-6; D is undetermined. This CDR3 has 14 amino acids. Deletions cut 5 bases from V and 9 bases from J, with 14 bases between. The germline gives CDR1 SGHVS, CDR2 FQNEAQ. The DNA of the CDR3 is TGTGCCAGCAGCAGGTCCCAGAGTTCTTCACCCCTCCACTTT. Its translation is CASSRSQSSSPLHF.

V and J are TRBV10-2 and TRBJ2-7, with 12 positions matching TRBD2. Trimming removed 0 bases from V and 7 bases from J; junction bases left unmatched: 10. CDR1 is WSHSY, CDR2 SAAADI, per germline. The CDR3 extends over 17 amino acids. The CDR3 DNA is TGCGCCAGCAGTGAGTCTGGGACTAGCGGGCCAACGGGGGAGCAGTACTTC. It codes for CASSESGTSGPTGEQYF.

This chain uses TRBV2 with TRBJ2-3; 8 nucleotides line up with TRBD1. The CDR3 is made up of 15 amino acids. The J segment lost 2 bases and the V segment lost 5 bases, leaving 6 bases of the junction unmatched. CDR1 and CDR2 (germline): SNHLY, FYNNEI. CDR3 region: CASSQEQGATDTQYF. The CDR3 coding sequence is TGTGCCAGCAGTCAGGAGCAGGGGGCCACAGATACGCAGTATTTT.

The chain has TRBV2 and TRBJ2-1, with 9 bases matching TRBD2. Germline loops: CDR1 SNHLY, CDR2 FYNNEI. Trimming removed 6 bases from V and 5 bases from J; junction bases left unmatched: 5. The CDR3 is 14 residues long. The CDR3 nucleotides read TGTGCCAGCAGGCGGACTAGCGCGAACAATGAGCAGTTCTTC. Translated, it gives CASRRTSANNEQFF.

The chain couples TRBV2 to TRBJ2-5; 8 bases are a match to TRBD2. J was trimmed by 0 bases and V by 7 bases; bases with no gene match: 4. The CDR3 covers 14 residues. Germline-derived CDR1 and CDR2 are SNHLY and FYNNEI. The CDR3 nucleotides are TGTGCCAGCATGGGGACTAGGGACCAAGAGACCCAGTACTTC. It translates to CASMGTRDQETQYF.

As concerns this clone: The same CDR3 arises from other DNA sequences in this sample as well. This chain links TRBV6-5 with TRBJ2-7; D gene uncertain. The V and J ends lost 0 bases and 6 bases respectively, with 6 bases between them. The CDR3 length is 12 residues. Germline V CDR1 and CDR2: MNHEY, SVGAGI. CDR3 residues: CASSYSTGEQYF. As DNA, the CDR3 is TGTGCCAGCAGTTACTCGACTGGCGAGCAGTACTTC.

V is TRBV2 and J is TRBJ1-1, with D maybe TRBD1 (5 bases). There are 16 residues in the CDR3. Germline CDR1 SNHLY, CDR2 FYNNEI. V lost 0 bases and J 0 bases, leaving 11 bases between the germline ends. CDR3 region: CASSEALKGMNTEAFF. DNA for the CDR3: TGTGCCAGCAGTGAAGCGCTTAAGGGGATGAACACTGAAGCTTTCTTT.

This chain links TRBV5-1 with TRBJ2-7, with D hard to call. The germline V gene has CDR1 SGHRS and CDR2 YFSETQ. This CDR3 comprises 14 residues. V dropped 0 bases and J dropped 2 bases, with 9 bases sitting between them. CDR3 sequence (DNA): TGCGCCAGCAGCTTGGCAGGCTCAGCCTACGAGCAGTACTTC. This codes for CASSLAGSAYEQYF.

In this sample, this clone turned up many times. The gene calls are TRBV2 and TRBJ2-2; a weak D match, TRBD2 (6 bases). Germline V CDR1 and CDR2: SNHLY, FYNNEI. The CDR3 runs 14 residues. Trimming stripped 1 base from V and 8 bases from J, with 11 bases between. The CDR3 is CASSEEASVGELFF. For the CDR3, the DNA is TGTGCCAGCAGTGAAGAGGCTAGCGTTGGGGAGCTGTTTTTT.

V and J are TRBV5-1 and TRBJ1-5, with D unresolved. V was trimmed by 4 bases and J by 7 bases, leaving 12 bases between them. The germline V gene encodes CDR1 SGHRS and CDR2 YFSETQ. This CDR3 comprises 13 residues. The CDR3 spells CASSPRPEQPQHF. The CDR3 region has the DNA TGCGCCAGCAGCCCCCGGCCGGAGCAGCCCCAGCATTTT.

The V call is TRBV11-2, the J call TRBJ2-7; 8 nucleotides align to TRBD1. This CDR3 spans 15 amino acids. With V trimmed by 0 bases and J by 3 bases, 4 bases remained unmatched. From germline, CDR1 is SGHAT and CDR2 FQNNGV. The CDR3 spells CASSLEQGEFYEQYF. The CDR3 DNA sequence: TGTGCCAGCAGCTTAGAACAGGGGGAATTCTACGAGCAGTACTTC.

This clone showed up just a few times. This sequence joins TRBV7-8 and TRBJ1-6; perhaps TRBD1 as D (5 bases). The CDR3 spans 15 residues. With 2 bases removed from V and 6 bases from J, the gap between germline ends came to 11 bases. Per germline, CDR1 SGHVS and CDR2 FQNEAQ. The CDR3 nucleotides read TGTGCCAGCAGCTTAATGGGGGAGGGTAATTCACCCCTCCACTTT. It specifies CASSLMGEGNSPLHF.

This chain uses TRBV6-5 with TRBJ2-5; 7 bases fit TRBD1. The CDR3 spans 13 residues. V lost 10 bases, J lost 11 bases, and 16 bases stayed unmatched. Germline-derived CDR1 and CDR2 are MNHEY and SVGAGI. The CDR3 DNA sequence: TGTGCCACCAAGACCGGGACAGTGAGGGAGCAGTACTTC. Protein: CATKTGTVREQYF.